A selection of T cell receptor beta chains follows, all from one sample in a study of blood T cell repertoires in COVID-19. TCRdb keeps only in-frame clones here, not all; method: immunoSEQ multiplex PCR. In the table there are roughly 150,000 clones, under 80% of which are singletons. Source material: peripheral blood. All receptors derive from a man aged 70-80 years with acute or convalescent COVID-19. Each CDR3 is given with its conserved first and last residue. The D gene is left open where the match is weak. Rows may omit the clone size; those that give it use once, few, many or a size class.

j_gene	len	d_gene	abundance	v_gene	CDR3nt	CDR3aa
TRBJ1-2	15	NA	many	TRBV4-1	TGCGCCAGCAGCCAAGACCCCAGTGTAGCATATGGCTACACCTTC	CASSQDPSVAYGYTF
TRBJ1-5	12	NA	NA	TRBV10-1	TGCGCCAGCAGTGAGGTCGACAAGCCCCAGCATTTT	CASSEVDKPQHF
TRBJ2-6	17	TRBD2	once	TRBV9	TGTGCCAGCAGCGTAGCGCCACTAGCGGCTGGGGCCAACGTCCTGACTTTC	CASSVAPLAAGANVLTF
TRBJ2-1	14	TRBD2	NA	TRBV7-9	TGTGCCAGCAGTCGGAGCGGGGGGGCTAATGAGCAGTTCTTC	CASSRSGGANEQFF
TRBJ2-7	11	NA	NA	TRBV12-3/TRBV12-4	TGTGCCAGCGGGAGTAGTCAGGAGCAGTACTTC	CASGSSQEQYF
TRBJ2-7	14	NA	NA	TRBV5-1	TGCGCCAGCAGCTTGGATAGAGGGGGCTACGAGCAGTACTTC	CASSLDRGGYEQYF
TRBJ1-2	15	TRBD1	NA	TRBV6-5	TGTGCCAGCAGTTACTCGACAGGGGGTAACTATGGCTACACCTTC	CASSYSTGGNYGYTF
TRBJ1-2	13	NA	NA	TRBV12-3/TRBV12-4	TGTGCCAGCAGTTCAAGCATCGGCTATGGCTACACCTTC	CASSSSIGYGYTF
TRBJ1-2	16	NA	NA	TRBV7-9	TGTGCCAGCAGCCCCAAGCGCAGAATTTCGGGCTATGGCTACACCTTC	CASSPKRRISGYGYTF
TRBJ1-5	15	NA	NA	TRBV13	TGTGCCAGCAGCTTAAGAAGGGGTGGCAATCAGCCCCAGCATTTT	CASSLRRGGNQPQHF
TRBJ2-1	14	NA	NA	TRBV6-5	TGTGCCAGCAGTTTCGTAGGACAGCTGTCTAGGCAGTTCTTC	CASSFVGQLSRQFF
TRBJ1-3	15	NA	NA	TRBV12-5	TGTGCTAGTGCCCGGTGGGGGGTCGGCGGAAACACCATATATTTT	CASARWGVGGNTIYF
TRBJ2-7	10	NA	NA	TRBV28	TGTGCCAGTAGGGGGTACGAGCAGTACTTC	CASRGYEQYF
TRBJ2-2	13	NA	NA	TRBV10-3	TGTGCCATCCGTGCCGCGGACACCGGGGAGCTGTTTTTT	CAIRAADTGELFF
TRBJ2-2	15	NA	NA	TRBV27	TGTGCCAGCAGTTTATGGGCAAGGAACACCGGGGAGCTGTTTTTT	CASSLWARNTGELFF
TRBJ1-2	12	NA	NA	TRBV12-3/TRBV12-4	TGTGCCAGCAGTTTAGTGACAGGCCCCTACACCTTC	CASSLVTGPYTF
TRBJ1-4	14	NA	NA	TRBV15	TGTGCCACCAGCAGAGGGGGCACTAATGAAAAACTGTTTTTT	CATSRGGTNEKLFF
TRBJ2-3	17	NA	NA	TRBV9	TGTGCCAGCAGCGCTCGGGAGCTAGCGCCTAGCACAGATACGCAGTATTTT	CASSARELAPSTDTQYF
TRBJ2-3	15	NA	NA	TRBV5-5	TGTGCCAGCAGCCTGGACAGCAGATCTCCAGATACGCAGTATTTT	CASSLDSRSPDTQYF
TRBJ2-1	15	TRBD2	NA	TRBV7-3	TGTGCCAGCAGCGTCGTAGCGGGAGGAGGTGGTGAGCAGTTCTTC	CASSVVAGGGGEQFF
TRBJ1-5	16	TRBD1	NA	TRBV7-9	TGTGCCAGCAGCTTCTCGGACAGGGGGCTCAATCAGCCCCAGCATTTT	CASSFSDRGLNQPQHF
TRBJ1-1	12	NA	once	TRBV12-3/TRBV12-4	TGTGCCAGCAGGAGAGAGCGGGGCGAAGCTTTCTTT	CASRRERGEAFF
TRBJ1-5	15	NA	few	TRBV18	TGTGCCAGCTCCTTTGGGCCCTGGGAGGGTCAGCCCCAGCATTTT	CASSFGPWEGQPQHF
TRBJ2-5	13	TRBD2	NA	TRBV12-3/TRBV12-4	TGTGCCAGCAGCCGGGGGGGCCCCGAGACCCAGTACTTC	CASSRGGPETQYF
TRBJ1-1	15	TRBD1	NA	TRBV6-5	TGTGCCAGCAGGAGAGGGAGACAGGGTGGGGCTGAAGCTTTCTTT	CASRRGRQGGAEAFF
TRBJ2-7	13	NA	NA	TRBV3-1/TRBV3-2	TGTGCCAGCAGCCAAGAAGGCGGGGACGAGCAGTACTTC	CASSQEGGDEQYF
TRBJ2-2	16	NA	few	TRBV4-3	TGCGCCAGCAGCCAAATAGCATCCGCGGGCACCGGGGAGCTGTTTTTT	CASSQIASAGTGELFF
TRBJ2-7	15	NA	once	TRBV9	TGTGCCAGCAGCGGCGGGGTGGGGGAAAATTACGAGCAGTACTTC	CASSGGVGENYEQYF
TRBJ1-5	13	TRBD1	NA	TRBV19	TGTGCCAGTAGGGGGACAGGCTATCAGCCCCAGCATTTT	CASRGTGYQPQHF
TRBJ1-4	16	TRBD1	NA	TRBV24-1	TGTGCCACCAGTGACCCCGGGACAGGGGCTAATGAAAAACTGTTTTTT	CATSDPGTGANEKLFF
TRBJ2-3	14	TRBD2	once	TRBV28	TGTGCCAGCAGGGAGCGGGGGAGCACAGATACGCAGTATTTT	CASRERGSTDTQYF
TRBJ1-3	16	TRBD1	NA	TRBV5-5	TGTGCCAGCAGCTATAGGTCACAGGGGGCTGGAAACACCATATATTTT	CASSYRSQGAGNTIYF
TRBJ1-1	19	TRBD1	NA	TRBV11-2	TGTGCCAGCAGCTTAGATCCTGTCAGGACAGGCATATGGAACACTGAAGCTTTCTTT	CASSLDPVRTGIWNTEAFF
TRBJ2-2	16	TRBD2	NA	TRBV5-4	TGTGCCAGCAGCCCGGGGACTAGCCCGAACACCGGGGAGCTGTTTTTT	CASSPGTSPNTGELFF
TRBJ2-1	15	NA	few	TRBV18	TGTGCCAGCTCACCAACAGCGGGTTCCTACAATGAGCAGTTCTTC	CASSPTAGSYNEQFF
TRBJ2-2	18	TRBD2	once	TRBV7-7	TGTGCTAGCAGCCCCAAACCGTCGGGGGGGGGCTGGACCGGGGAGCTGTTTTTT	CASSPKPSGGGWTGELFF
TRBJ2-3	14	NA	few	TRBV11-2	TGTGCCAGCAGCTCGCTATGGGCCCCAGATACGCAGTATTTT	CASSSLWAPDTQYF
TRBJ2-1	13	NA	NA	TRBV5-4	TGTGCCAGCAGCGGGACTCAATACAATGAGCAGTTCTTC	CASSGTQYNEQFF
TRBJ2-5	15	TRBD1	NA	TRBV11-2	TGTGCCAGCACCACTCGGGACAGGGGAGGGGAGACCCAGTACTTC	CASTTRDRGGETQYF
TRBJ1-1	13	NA	NA	TRBV27	TGTGCCAGCAGTTTGTCGGGGAAAACTGAAGCTTTCTTT	CASSLSGKTEAFF
TRBJ1-1	14	NA	NA	TRBV6-2/TRBV6-3	TGTGCCAGCAGTTCCCGCGGGTGGAACACTGAAGCTTTCTTT	CASSSRGWNTEAFF
TRBJ1-1	14	NA	NA	TRBV25-1	TGTGCCAGCAGTGAGGGCCAGGAGAACACTGAAGCTTTCTTT	CASSEGQENTEAFF
TRBJ1-2	15	TRBD1	NA	TRBV28	TGTGCCAGCGTCCACCAGACAGGGGCTGGCTATGGCTACACCTTC	CASVHQTGAGYGYTF
TRBJ2-1	15	NA	NA	TRBV11-2	TGTGCCAGCAGCTCTCAGGGGTGGTCCTACAATGAGCAGTTCTTC	CASSSQGWSYNEQFF